Listed below are T cell receptor beta chains from one sample, sequenced in a study of blood T cell repertoires in COVID-19. Repertoires were generated with immunoSEQ multiplex PCR, while TCRdb's copy carries only in-frame clones and drops some. The sample yields about 220,000 clones, 80% to 90% seen once. Material for sequencing was peripheral blood. The receptors were gathered from a man aged 50 to 59 who had recovered from COVID-19. Each CDR3 is given with its conserved first and last residue. The D gene is left open where the match is weak. A row's size may be missing; if present it is once, few, many or a size class.

d_gene	abundance	j_gene	v_gene	CDR3nt	CDR3aa
.	.	TRBJ1-1	TRBV27	TGTGCCAGCAGTTCCTCCGGGGGGAGGAAGGGGTACACTGAAGCTTTCTTT	CASSSSGGRKGYTEAFF
.	few	TRBJ1-5	TRBV30	TGTGCCTGGAAAGGAAGGGGATTGGGCAATCAGCCCCAGCATTTT	CAWKGRGLGNQPQHF
TRBD2	.	TRBJ2-1	TRBV11-3	TGTGCCAGCAGCTCTCTAGCGGCTGGGGGTGAGCAGTTCTTC	CASSSLAAGGEQFF
.	.	TRBJ2-3	TRBV7-9	TGTGCCAGCAGCTTAGACGGGAGACCAACAGATACGCAGTATTTT	CASSLDGRPTDTQYF
TRBD2	few	TRBJ2-2	TRBV29-1	TGCAGCGGTCTAGCGGGACACGGGGAGCTGTTTTTT	CSGLAGHGELFF
TRBD1	.	TRBJ2-3	TRBV24-1	TGTGCCACCAGTGATCGCGGACAGGCTGAAGATACGCAGTATTTT	CATSDRGQAEDTQYF
.	.	TRBJ1-1	TRBV27	TGTGCCAGCAGTTTATCGGGGGGGGTAGGTGAAGCTTTCTTT	CASSLSGGVGEAFF
.	once	TRBJ1-2	TRBV9	TGTGCCAGCAGCGTAGGGGGCGTTAACTATGGCTACACCTTC	CASSVGGVNYGYTF
.	.	TRBJ1-3	TRBV7-9	TGTGCCGCCCCTGAGGGCCACTCTGGAAACACCATATATTTT	CAAPEGHSGNTIYF
.	.	TRBJ2-3	TRBV5-1	TGCGCCAGCAGCTTGAGGCAGGGCCATACGCAGTATTTT	CASSLRQGHTQYF
TRBD1	.	TRBJ1-1	TRBV30	TGTGCCTGCCGGGGACAGAAGAACACTGAAGCTTTCTTT	CACRGQKNTEAFF
.	.	TRBJ2-1	TRBV5-1	TGCGCCAGCAGGGGTTTTGAGCGGGTTAAGTTGGATGAGCAGTTCTTC	CASRGFERVKLDEQFF
.	.	TRBJ2-7	TRBV2	TGTGCCAGCAGTGAACTAGAGAGAAACCCGACCTACGAGCAGTACTTC	CASSELERNPTYEQYF
.	.	TRBJ1-5	TRBV20-1	TGCAGTGCTAGTGTAGGAGGGGGCAATCAGCCCCAGCATTTT	CSASVGGGNQPQHF
.	.	TRBJ2-7	TRBV12-3/TRBV12-4	TGTGCCAGCAGCCAAGCGGTGTACGAGCAGTACTTC	CASSQAVYEQYF
.	.	TRBJ1-1	TRBV6-5	TGTGCCAGCAGGCGGAGGGACGGCTTGAACACTGAAGCTTTCTTT	CASRRRDGLNTEAFF
TRBD2	once	TRBJ2-7	TRBV7-9	TGTGCCAGCAGTCATAGCGGGATAGTTTCCTACGAGCAGTACTTC	CASSHSGIVSYEQYF
TRBD2	.	TRBJ2-7	TRBV5-1	TGCGCCAGCAGCCCCGGACTAGCGGGTCCCTACGAGCAGTACTTC	CASSPGLAGPYEQYF
TRBD2	.	TRBJ2-7	TRBV2	TGTGCCAGCTTAGCGGGGTACGAGCAGTACTTC	CASLAGYEQYF
TRBD1	.	TRBJ2-7	TRBV7-7	TGTGCCAGCAGCCCTGGGACAGGGGGCTCCTACGAGCAGTACTTC	CASSPGTGGSYEQYF
.	.	TRBJ1-1	TRBV7-9	TGTGCCATATGGACAGTTGAAGCTTTCTTT	CAIWTVEAFF
TRBD1	.	TRBJ2-7	TRBV28	TGTGCCAGCAGTTTAACCGGGACAGGGAGATACGAGCAGTACTTC	CASSLTGTGRYEQYF
.	.	TRBJ2-5	TRBV7-2	TGTGCCAGCAGCTTAGCGGGCCAGAAAGAGACCCAGTACTTC	CASSLAGQKETQYF
.	.	TRBJ1-3	TRBV15	TGTGCTTCAAAGCCGGGGGACTCTGGAAACACCATATATTTT	CASKPGDSGNTIYF
.	few	TRBJ1-2	TRBV28	TGTGCCAGCAGCGCCGGGGGGTCGGGCTATGGCTACACCTTC	CASSAGGSGYGYTF
TRBD1	.	TRBJ2-7	TRBV29-1	TGCAGCGTCCGGACAGGGGGCATTTCCTACGAGCAGTACTTC	CSVRTGGISYEQYF
.	.	TRBJ1-6	TRBV15	TGTGCCACCAGCAGAGATCAACTTCAATCACCCCTCCACTTT	CATSRDQLQSPLHF
.	.	TRBJ1-5	TRBV7-9	TGTGCCAGCAGCTCCCGGGACATCAATCAGCCCCAGCATTTT	CASSSRDINQPQHF
.	.	TRBJ1-2	TRBV6-1	TGTGCCAGCAGTGAATACCTCTCCAGGGGCTACACCTTC	CASSEYLSRGYTF